This T cell receptor (beta chain) was documented in a study of T cells in tuberculosis. General study findings and limits: Shorter CDR3-alpha in active tuberculosis partly drove smaller distances.

Sequencing was performed with immunoSEQ multiplex PCR; in TCRdb, only in-frame clones are kept and a portion is missing. The sample records 25,000 to 40,000 clones, around 93% being singletons. V lost 7 bases to trimming and J lost 1 base, with 10 bases between them. CDR3 length: 13 amino acids. The germline V gene has CDR1 ENHRY and CDR2 SYGVKD. With regard to this clone: Its antigen remains unidentified.

The clonotype originates from a donor between 10 and 35 years old with latent tuberculosis or without tuberculosis infection. Some clones in this sample may be carry-over from other donors' samples. The chain links TRBV10-3 to TRBJ1-1, with a possible D match to TRBD1 (5 bases). Sequences were obtained from PBMCs. CDR3 sequence reads: CAIKAGKNTEAFF. CDR3 nucleotides: TGTGCCATCAAGGCAGGGAAGAACACTGAAGCTTTCTTT.